This TCR beta chain comes out of a study of OX40 agonist ivuxolimab in advanced cancers. Regarding the research as a whole: Ivuxolimab was a fully human IgG2 agonistic monoclonal antibody targeting the costimulatory receptor OX40 (CD134). The purpose of peripheral TCRbeta sequencing was to test whether ivuxolimab changed TCR sequence diversity and led to clonal T-cell expansion. The dose-escalation cohort was around 84% male with a mean age of around 64 years, ranging from about 23 to 85. Among the approximately 50 dose-escalation patients, around 20 had hepatocellular carcinoma, 15 or so melanoma, 9 renal cell carcinoma and 9 head and neck cancer. Three dose-escalation patients achieved partial responses, one with hepatocellular carcinoma and two with cutaneous melanoma. The paper reports the monotherapy dose-escalation portion (N = 52 patients) of the phase I ivuxolimab trial. Patients were allowed to have had prior anti-PD-1, anti-PD-L1 or anti-CTLA-4 therapy, and more than 30% of the dose-escalation patients had previously received checkpoint inhibitors. Intravenous ivuxolimab was administered to patients every 2 weeks at six dose levels: 0.01, 0.1, 0.3, 1.5, 3 and 10 mg/kg.

The trial excluded patients who had a history of autoimmune disease or who were on systemic immunosuppression. Peripheral blood for TCR sequencing was drawn from every dose cohort at baseline, at cycle 4 day 1 and at cycle 7 day 1. The samples were drawn from a first-in-human, open-label, multicenter phase I dose-escalation trial of ivuxolimab. The trial enrolled adults with locally advanced or metastatic head and neck squamous cell, hepatocellular, melanoma or renal cell carcinoma. Before TCR sequencing, CD4+ T cells and CD8+ T cells from peripheral blood were sorted into separate populations. Genomic DNA was isolated from the sorted cells so that the TCRbeta CDR3 region could be sequenced. TCRbeta CDR3 regions were sequenced using the immunoSEQ Assay. TCRdb re-hosts the immuneACCESS table, in-frame sequences only. Its copies lack some clones; in the studies checked, an unresolved V gene accounts for under half of them, and the cause for the rest is not known. Recorded for this sample are about 51,000 clones; about 78% of them occurred a single time. Roughly 2% of the sample is held by the ten biggest clonotypes.

Points the paper makes about the study in general: Low levels of normalized T-cell clonal expansion were also shown by some nonresponding patients. In partial responders in the 0.1-3.0 mg/kg groups, normalized peripheral clonal expansion was found to be among the lowest, especially among CD8+ T cells. The antigen specificity of the clonally expanded peripheral T cells was not determined. After ivuxolimab, expanded clones were on average more numerous among CD8+ T cells than among CD4+ T cells. At doses of 0.1 to 3.0 mg/kg, clonal expansion of both CD4+ and CD8+ T cells in blood was seen between baseline and week 6.

Reading from cysteine to phenylalanine, the CDR3 counts 17 amino acids. The DNA shown is the 51-base CDR3, in frame from base 1. Germline trimming: 0 bases from V, 8 bases from J; junction bases outside gene matches: 7. The germline V gene provides CDR1 MNHNS and CDR2 SASEGT. This clone appeared a few times. There is no known antigen for this receptor. The record has no base qualities; no much larger clone is one base away. The chain was built from TRBV6-1 and TRBJ2-1, with TRBD2 identical over 13 junction bases. The sequence derives from an adult with an advanced solid tumor such as melanoma, head and neck, liver or kidney cancer. This material consisted of CD4+ or CD8+ T cells sorted from blood, taken in a trial of the OX40 agonist ivuxolimab. This receptor carries the CDR3 CASSEAWTSGSKHEQFF. In nucleotide form, the sequence is TGTGCCAGCAGTGAAGCCTGGACTAGCGGGAGTAAACATGAGCAGTTCTTC.